These 12 T cell receptor beta chains were sequenced from one sample in a study of T cell responses to AZD1222 COVID-19 vaccine. The table came from immunoSEQ multiplex PCR; TCRdb's copy has only in-frame clones and leaves some out. The sample has around 100,000 clones, 90% to 95% seen once. The sequencing used peripheral blood, collected on day 0 of AZD1222 vaccination. All receptors derive from an adult in good health.

CDR3 DNA: TGTGCCAGCAGCTTAGGACAGAGCAATCAGCCCCAGCATTTT. This sequence encodes CASSLGQSNQPQHF. The chain couples TRBV9 to TRBJ1-5, with D possibly being TRBD1 (6 bases). With 4 bases removed from V and 1 base from J, the gap between germline ends came to 9 bases. The CDR3 covers 14 residues. In germline, CDR1 is SGDLS, CDR2 YYNGEE.

The V call is TRBV6-5, the J call TRBJ1-2, with D possibly TRBD1 on 5 matching bases. The length of the CDR3 is 15 residues. Germline values: CDR1 MNHEY, CDR2 SVGAGI. V lost 4 bases, J lost 0 bases, and 12 bases lay in between. CDR3 sequence (DNA): TGTGCCAGCAGTTTCATGCAGGGCGCTAACTATGGCTACACCTTC. Its translation: CASSFMQGANYGYTF.

This chain uses TRBV7-9 with TRBJ1-2; D is uncertain. Germline CDR1 reads SEHNR; CDR2 reads FQNEAQ (reference sequence). The V gene lost 1 base and the J gene lost 3 bases, with 15 bases spanning the gap. The CDR3 totals 16 residues. CDR3 amino acids: CASSLEGESPYYGYTF. The CDR3 DNA sequence: TGTGCCAGCAGCTTAGAGGGCGAAAGCCCCTACTATGGCTACACCTTC.

The chain is built from TRBV5-4 and TRBJ1-2; D is unclear. Germline V gives CDR1 SGHNT, CDR2 YYREEE (reference sequence). CDR3 length: 13 amino acids. Trimming took 0 bases from V and 2 from J, leaving 5 bases between them. CDR3: CASSLAGNYGYTF. The CDR3 nucleotides read TGTGCCAGCAGCTTGGCCGGGAACTATGGCTACACCTTC.

This sequence joins TRBV6-5 and TRBJ1-2; D is undetermined. The CDR3 contains 14 residues. With 6 bases removed from V and 3 bases from J, the gap between germline ends came to 14 bases. Germline assignment: CDR1 MNHEY and CDR2 SVGAGI. The CDR3 is CASSVRRGDYGYTF. CDR3 bases: TGTGCCAGCAGCGTGCGTCGGGGAGACTATGGCTACACCTTC.

The chain combines TRBV5-1 with TRBJ2-7; D not resolved. This CDR3 is 14 amino acids long. V dropped 0 bases and J dropped 3 bases, with 10 bases sitting between them. Germline CDR1 is SGHRS and CDR2 is YFSETQ. The CDR3 DNA reads TGCGCCAGCAGCTTGGGGGTGGTCAACTACGAGCAGTACTTC. Amino acid sequence: CASSLGVVNYEQYF.

The V gene is TRBV7-9, the J gene TRBJ2-1, with D uncertain. CDR3 length equals 15 residues. V gave up 6 bases and J gave up 2 bases, with 14 bases separating them. Germline CDR1 is SEHNR and CDR2 is FQNEAQ (reference sequence). The CDR3 loop reads CASSPSRIPYNEQFF. DNA of the CDR3: TGTGCCAGCAGTCCCTCCCGGATACCCTACAATGAGCAGTTCTTC.

The rearrangement links TRBV4-1 to TRBJ1-1; D gene uncertain. Germline CDR1 MGHRA, CDR2 YSYEKL. The CDR3 has 15 residues. The V end lost 0 bases, the J end lost 9 bases, and 17 bases lay between the germline ends. The CDR3 reads CASSQEDAGLLKAFF. The CDR3 DNA reads as TGCGCCAGCAGCCAAGAAGACGCGGGTCTTCTCAAAGCTTTCTTT.

The chain couples TRBV5-4 to TRBJ1-6; D gene unclear. The V end was cut by 3 bases, the J end by 10 bases, with 8 bases between. CDR1 is SGHNT and CDR2 is YYREEE in the germline V gene (reference sequence). The CDR3 spans 12 residues. The CDR3 nucleotides are TGTGCCAGCAGCTCTGGTAGCTCACCCCTCCACTTT. Translating gives CASSSGSSPLHF.

A single count supports this clone. This chain connects TRBV11-3 to TRBJ1-2, with 10 bases identical to TRBD1. V was pared by 5 bases and J by 4 bases, with 7 bases of the junction left unmatched. The CDR3 totals 15 residues. Germline-derived CDR1 and CDR2 are SGHNT and YENEEA. CDR3 amino acids: CASSPRDRGSYGYTF. CDR3 nucleotide sequence: TGTGCCAGCAGCCCGCGGGACAGGGGTTCCTATGGCTACACCTTC.

The chain links TRBV7-9 to TRBJ1-1, with D possibly being TRBD1 (6 bases). V was clipped by 4 bases and J by 7 bases, with 10 bases between them. Germline CDR1 is SEHNR and CDR2 is FQNEAQ (reference sequence). The CDR3 covers 12 residues. In nucleotides, the CDR3 is TGTGCCAGCAGCTCAACACAGGGTGAAGCTTTCTTT. Translating it yields CASSSTQGEAFF.

The chain combines TRBV14 with TRBJ2-2; no clear D gene. Germline CDR1 is SGHDN and CDR2 is FVKESK. Trimming cost V 1 base and J 2 bases, with 11 bases left between them. The CDR3 runs to 16 residues. CDR3 nucleotides: TGTGCCAGCAGCCAAGTATCCGGGCAAAACACCGGGGAGCTGTTTTTT. Translating gives CASSQVSGQNTGELFF.